Listed below are T cell receptor beta chains from one sample, sequenced in a study of T cell changes during pregnancy in multiple sclerosis. TCRdb keeps only in-frame clones here, not all; method: immunoSEQ multiplex PCR. The sample has around 39,000 clones; roughly 88% are singletons. Sequenced here: CD8+ T cells from peripheral blood mononuclear cells, sampled in the first trimester of pregnancy. The receptors derive from a female donor with multiple sclerosis, enrolled in a pregnancy study. Both conserved end residues are part of each CDR3. The D gene is left open where the match is weak. Expanded clones are given a class, and other clones once, few, many or no size at all.

clone_size j_call d_call v_call cdr3_aa cdr3_nt
NA TRBJ2-7 NA TRBV5-6 CASSPGSPYEQYF TGTGCCAGCAGCCCGGGATCCCCCTACGAGCAGTACTTC
NA TRBJ2-1 TRBD2 TRBV4-3 CASSGLAGTNEQFF TGCGCCAGCTCGGGACTAGCGGGTACCAATGAGCAGTTCTTC
NA TRBJ2-3 TRBD2 TRBV18 CASSPEASGGTDTQYF TGTGCCAGCTCACCAGAAGCTAGCGGTGGCACAGATACGCAGTATTTT
NA TRBJ1-6 TRBD1 TRBV6-1 CASSEGTDSGGFHF TGTGCCAGCAGTGAGGGGACCGACTCAGGGGGTTTCCACTTT
NA TRBJ2-1 TRBD2 TRBV6-4 CASSETSGGASNEQFF TGTGCCAGCAGTGAGACTAGCGGGGGGGCTTCGAATGAGCAGTTCTTC
NA TRBJ1-2 NA TRBV11-2 CASSPWPGYGYTF TGTGCCAGCAGCCCGTGGCCGGGCTATGGCTACACCTTC
NA TRBJ1-4 TRBD1 TRBV19 CASRTGVNEKLFF TGTGCCAGTAGGACAGGGGTTAATGAAAAACTGTTTTTT
NA TRBJ2-1 NA TRBV5-6 CASSLGGGANEQFF TGTGCCAGCAGCTTGGGTGGCGGGGCTAATGAGCAGTTCTTC
NA TRBJ1-4 NA TRBV4-2 CASSQGVPNLATNEKLFF TGTGCCAGCAGCCAAGGCGTGCCGAACCTAGCAACTAATGAAAAACTGTTTTTT
NA TRBJ1-4 TRBD1 TRBV27 CASSYRDSNEKLFF TGTGCCAGCAGTTACCGGGACAGTAATGAAAAACTGTTTTTT
NA TRBJ2-1 TRBD2 TRBV7-3 CASSFWGTSGGLSYNEQFF TGTGCCAGCAGTTTTTGGGGGACTAGCGGGGGACTCTCCTACAATGAGCAGTTCTTC
NA TRBJ2-7 TRBD2 TRBV6-1 CASLGLAGASYEQYF TGTGCCAGCCTAGGACTAGCGGGGGCCTCCTACGAGCAGTACTTC
NA TRBJ1-5 NA TRBV9 CASSVGSGNQPQHF TGTGCCAGCAGCGTCGGTTCCGGGAATCAGCCCCAGCATTTT
NA TRBJ2-1 TRBD2 TRBV7-9 CASSFGGLVAEQFF TGTGCCAGCAGCTTCGGGGGGTTGGTTGCTGAGCAGTTCTTC
NA TRBJ1-4 NA TRBV19 CASSTSGLRDEKLFF TGTGCCAGTAGTACCTCTGGGCTGAGGGATGAAAAACTGTTTTTT
once TRBJ1-1 NA TRBV27 CASSLGSTNTEAFF TGTGCCAGCAGTTTGGGCAGTACGAACACTGAAGCTTTCTTT
NA TRBJ2-3 NA TRBV21-1 CASSGPRRQDTDTQYF TGTGCCAGCAGCGGCCCGCGGAGACAGGACACAGATACGCAGTATTTT
NA TRBJ2-7 TRBD2 TRBV29-1 CSANGLAGAPGEQYF TGCAGCGCTAACGGACTAGCGGGGGCCCCCGGCGAGCAGTACTTC
NA TRBJ1-6 TRBD1 TRBV4-2 CASSQEAGQANSPLHF TGTGCCAGCAGCCAAGAAGCGGGACAGGCAAATTCACCCCTCCACTTT
NA TRBJ1-4 NA TRBV10-3 CAISESSSRVDEKLFF TGTGCCATCAGTGAGTCGAGCTCCAGGGTCGATGAAAAACTGTTTTTT
NA TRBJ2-2 TRBD2 TRBV2 CAARDYYTGELFF TGTGCCGCCCGGGACTACTACACCGGGGAGCTGTTTTTT
NA TRBJ1-1 NA TRBV5-4 CASSLWGGGNTEAFF TGTGCCAGCAGCTTGTGGGGCGGGGGGAACACTGAAGCTTTCTTT
NA TRBJ2-3 TRBD1 TRBV6-4 CASSGTGGTDTQYF TGTGCCAGCAGTGGGACAGGGGGGACAGATACGCAGTATTTT
NA TRBJ1-6 NA TRBV6-1 CASSEDSENSPLHF TGTGCCAGCAGTGAGGACAGTGAGAATTCACCCCTCCACTTT
NA TRBJ1-1 NA TRBV5-1 CASSLDPGVNTEAFF TGCGCCAGCAGCTTGGACCCAGGGGTGAACACTGAAGCTTTCTTT
NA TRBJ2-3 TRBD2 TRBV5-1 CASSGEERGAVTDTQYF TGCGCCAGCAGCGGAGAAGAGCGGGGGGCTGTCACAGATACGCAGTATTTT
NA TRBJ1-1 NA TRBV7-3 CASSLGGVGSEAFF TGTGCCAGCAGCTTAGGAGGGGTTGGATCTGAAGCTTTCTTT